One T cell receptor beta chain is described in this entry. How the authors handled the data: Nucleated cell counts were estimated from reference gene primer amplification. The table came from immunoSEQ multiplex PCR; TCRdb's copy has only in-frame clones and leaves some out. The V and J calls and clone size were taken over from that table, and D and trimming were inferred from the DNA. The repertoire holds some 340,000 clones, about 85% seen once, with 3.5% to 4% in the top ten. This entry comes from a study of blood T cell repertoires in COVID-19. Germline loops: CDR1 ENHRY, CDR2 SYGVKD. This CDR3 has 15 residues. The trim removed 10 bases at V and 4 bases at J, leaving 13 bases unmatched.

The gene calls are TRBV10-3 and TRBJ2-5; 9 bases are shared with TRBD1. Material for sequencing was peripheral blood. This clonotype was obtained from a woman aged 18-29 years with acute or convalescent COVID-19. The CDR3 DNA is TGTGCCACGAGACAGGGACAGGGTGTAGGAGAGACCCAGTACTTC. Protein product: CATRQGQGVGETQYF.